This TCR beta chain was recorded in a study of blood T cell repertoires in COVID-19 (dated by TCRdb to the early 2020s). A note on the overall study: Collaborator samples came from the United States, Italy and Spain and covered acute and convalescent phases of COVID-19. The material from the prospective study consisted of cDNA or gDNA derived from T cells, B-cell-depleted T cells, or PBMCs. Subjects who had been exposed to COVID-19, were actively infected with it, or had recovered from it provided the deeply sampled blood TCRbeta repertoires that made up the dataset. The repertoires were released in a freely available public database intended as a resource for research on the immune response to SARS-CoV-2. Samples were obtained from the ongoing ImmuneRACE study (first 160 participants) and from over 1,000 subjects provided by 6 global collaborators. Sample metadata almost always included a de-identified subject ID, COVID-19 status, age in years and sex. Where available, HLA class I and class II types were taken from metadata supplied by the sample provider and were not determined by assay-based typing.

About this clone itself: Its antigen target is currently unknown. The record has no base qualities; no much larger clone is one base away.

The immunoSEQ Assay, a bias-controlled multiplex PCR, was used to amplify TCRbeta CDR3 regions from genomic DNA. Per the original workflow: The number of nucleated cells in each sample was estimated from the amplification of reference gene primers within the assay. To quantify the absolute abundance of each unique TCRbeta CDR3 rearrangement, sequence reads were collapsed and filtered. For each sample, productive Simpson clonality was calculated by taking the square root of Simpson's diversity index across productive rearrangements. Held by TCRdb, this immuneACCESS table contains in-frame sequences only and omits some clones. Under half of the omission traces to an unresolved V gene where checked; the cause of the rest is unknown. V and J calls and clone size are those listed in that table; D and trimming were worked out from the DNA. The sample table contains around 210,000 clones; only one count was recorded for 80% to 90% of them. The ten largest clones represent approximately 7.6% of the sample.

Overall results and qualifications from the work: Clinical and demographic metadata were provided uncurated, with the amount varying by source and participant.

Participants in the prospective study were aged roughly 18 to 100 years, lived in 20 to 25 United States geographic areas, and enrolled through a virtual design. In the prospective study, cohorts were assigned on the basis of participant-reported clinical history obtained from a screening survey and a study questionnaire. Recovered participants in ImmuneRACE Cohort 3 were defined as having two consecutive negative NP/OP PCR tests, clearance from a healthcare professional, or resolution of symptoms. Mobile phlebotomists in the prospective study collected whole blood, serum and a nasopharyngeal or oropharyngeal swab from every participant. Over a roughly two-month period, participants in the prospective study had the option of providing additional blood draws and questionnaires. Before DNA extraction, prospective study blood samples were shipped either frozen or at room temperature. The TCR comes from a woman aged 18-30 years who had recovered from COVID-19. The specimen sequenced was PBMCs or T cells enriched from blood (not recorded which).

The CDR3 has the sequence CASSPGGSNYGYTF. The base sequence is TGTGCCAGCTCACCAGGAGGTTCCAACTATGGCTACACCTTC. The sequence is built from TRBV18 and TRBJ1-2, with the D gene not clear enough to name. The germline V gene encodes CDR1 KGHSH and CDR2 LQKENI. Trimming costs V 2 bases and J 2 bases, and their ends lie 9 bases apart. From cysteine to phenylalanine, the CDR3 is 14 amino acids long. Solely the CDR3 DNA is kept, with 42 bases framed from the first base.